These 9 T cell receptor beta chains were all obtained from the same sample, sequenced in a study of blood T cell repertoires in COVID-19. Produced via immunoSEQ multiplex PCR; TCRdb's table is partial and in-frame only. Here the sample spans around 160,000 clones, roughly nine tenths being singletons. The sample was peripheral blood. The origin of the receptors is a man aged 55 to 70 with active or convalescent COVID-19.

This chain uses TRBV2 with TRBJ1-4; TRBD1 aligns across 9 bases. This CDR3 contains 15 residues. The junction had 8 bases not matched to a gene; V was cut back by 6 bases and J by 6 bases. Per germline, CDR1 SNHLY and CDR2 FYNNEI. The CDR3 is CASSGGTGIYEKLFF. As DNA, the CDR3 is TGTGCCAGCAGCGGAGGGACAGGGATTTATGAAAAACTGTTTTTT. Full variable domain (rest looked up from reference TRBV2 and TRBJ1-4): EPEVTQTPSHQVTQMGQEVILRCVPISNHLYFYWYRQILGQKVEFLVSFYNNEISEKSEIFDDQFSVERPDGSNFTLKIRSTKLEDSAMYFCASSGGTGIYEKLFFGSGTQLSVL.

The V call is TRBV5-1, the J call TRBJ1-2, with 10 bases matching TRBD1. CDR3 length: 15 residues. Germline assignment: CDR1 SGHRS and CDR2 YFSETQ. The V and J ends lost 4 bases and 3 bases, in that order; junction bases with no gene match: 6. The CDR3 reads CASSLGGTGDYGYTF. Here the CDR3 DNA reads TGCGCCAGCAGCCTGGGAGGGACAGGGGACTATGGCTACACCTTC.

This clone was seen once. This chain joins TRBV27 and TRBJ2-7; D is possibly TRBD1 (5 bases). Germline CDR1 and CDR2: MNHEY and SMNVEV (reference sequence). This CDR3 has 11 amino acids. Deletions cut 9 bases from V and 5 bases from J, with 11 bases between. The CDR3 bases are TGTGCCAGTAATCAGGGTCACGAGCAGTACTTC. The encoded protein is CASNQGHEQYF.

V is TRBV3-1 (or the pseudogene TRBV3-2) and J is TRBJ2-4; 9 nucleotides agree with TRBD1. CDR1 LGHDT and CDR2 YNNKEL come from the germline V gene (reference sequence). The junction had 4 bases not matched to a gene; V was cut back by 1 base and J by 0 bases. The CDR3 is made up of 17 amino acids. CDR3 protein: CASSQAGGQGAKNIQYF. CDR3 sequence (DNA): TGTGCCAGCAGCCAAGCAGGGGGACAGGGAGCCAAAAACATTCAGTACTTC.

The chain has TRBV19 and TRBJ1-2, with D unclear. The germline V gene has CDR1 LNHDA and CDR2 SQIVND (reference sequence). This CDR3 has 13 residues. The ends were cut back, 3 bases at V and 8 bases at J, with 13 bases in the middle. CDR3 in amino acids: CASSMESVYGYTF. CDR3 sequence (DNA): TGTGCCAGTAGTATGGAGTCAGTCTACGGCTACACCTTC.

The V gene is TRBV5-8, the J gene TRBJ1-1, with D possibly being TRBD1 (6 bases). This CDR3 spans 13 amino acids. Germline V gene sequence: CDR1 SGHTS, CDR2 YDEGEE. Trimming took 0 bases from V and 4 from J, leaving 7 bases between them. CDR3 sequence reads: CASSLVRGTEAFF. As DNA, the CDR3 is TGTGCCAGCAGCTTGGTCAGGGGCACTGAAGCTTTCTTT. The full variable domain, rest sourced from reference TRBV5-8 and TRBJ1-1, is EAGVTQSPTHLIKTRGQQATLRCSPISGHTSVYWYQQALGLGLQFLLWYDEGEERNRGNFPPRFSGRQFPNYSSELNVNALELEDSALYLCASSLVRGTEAFFGQGTRLTVV.

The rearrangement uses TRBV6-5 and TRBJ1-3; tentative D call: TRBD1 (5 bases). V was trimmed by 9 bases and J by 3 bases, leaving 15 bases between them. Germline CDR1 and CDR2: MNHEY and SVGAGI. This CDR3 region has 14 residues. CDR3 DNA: TGTGCCAGTGGGCGGGGGGTCGATGGAAACACCATATATTTT. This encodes CASGRGVDGNTIYF.

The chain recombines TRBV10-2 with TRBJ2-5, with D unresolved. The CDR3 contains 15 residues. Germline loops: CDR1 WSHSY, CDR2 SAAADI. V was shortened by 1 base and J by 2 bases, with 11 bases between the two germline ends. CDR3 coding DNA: TGCGCCAGCAGTGAGTGGCAGGCCCCACAAGAGACCCAGTACTTC. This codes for CASSEWQAPQETQYF.

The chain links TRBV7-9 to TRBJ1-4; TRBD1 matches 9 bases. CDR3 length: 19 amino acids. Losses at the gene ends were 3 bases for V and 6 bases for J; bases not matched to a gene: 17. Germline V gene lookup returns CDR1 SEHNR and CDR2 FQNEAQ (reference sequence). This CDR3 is CASSFLSGQGDTGHEKLFF. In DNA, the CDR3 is TGTGCCAGCAGCTTCCTCTCGGGACAGGGTGACACCGGGCATGAAAAACTGTTTTTT.